A selection of T cell receptor beta chains follows, all from one sample in a study of blood T cells in healthy people across ages. TCRdb processed the 5' RACE reads anew with MiXCR; each CDR3 protein has one entry. The sample contains around 1,800,000 distinct CDR3 sequences, roughly two fifths of which appear only once. The material sequenced was blood. Receptors were obtained from a human donor in good health. CDR3s include the opening cysteine and the closing phenylalanine or tryptophan. D genes are given only for firm matches. Some rows mark clone size as missing; the rest say once, few, many or name a class of expanded clone.

D gene: .; J gene: TRBJ2-1; V gene: TRBV12-3/TRBV12-4; CDR3 length: 11; clone size: many; CDR3 DNA: TGTGCCAGCATGAGCGTACGGGAGCAGTTCTTC; CDR3 protein: CASMSVREQFF
D gene: TRBD1; J gene: TRBJ1-5; V gene: TRBV7-8; CDR3 length: 15; clone size: .; CDR3 DNA: TGTGCCAGCAGCGCACAGGGGAGAGAAGATCAGCCCCAGCATTTT; CDR3 protein: CASSAQGREDQPQHF
D gene: TRBD1; J gene: TRBJ2-7; V gene: TRBV5-1; CDR3 length: 16; clone size: many; CDR3 DNA: TGCGCCAGCAGCTTGGATGGTGGGACAGTCTCCTACGAGCAGTACTTC; CDR3 protein: CASSLDGGTVSYEQYF
D gene: .; J gene: TRBJ1-5; V gene: TRBV6-1; CDR3 length: 14; clone size: .; CDR3 DNA: TGTGCCAGCAGTGTACGAGGGTACCATCAGCCCCAGCATTTT; CDR3 protein: CASSVRGYHQPQHF
D gene: .; J gene: TRBJ1-2; V gene: TRBV20-1; CDR3 length: 13; clone size: .; CDR3 DNA: TGCAGTGCTAGAGTAGCAGGGTTATACGGCTACACCTTC; CDR3 protein: CSARVAGLYGYTF
D gene: TRBD1; J gene: TRBJ2-1; V gene: TRBV28; CDR3 length: 15; clone size: .; CDR3 DNA: TGTGCCAGCATTCTTGGACAGGGGGGAGCCAACGAGCAGTTCTTC; CDR3 protein: CASILGQGGANEQFF
D gene: .; J gene: TRBJ2-5; V gene: TRBV20-1; CDR3 length: 12; clone size: many; CDR3 DNA: TGCAGTGCTACACAGAACCAAGAGACCCAGTACTTC; CDR3 protein: CSATQNQETQYF
D gene: .; J gene: TRBJ2-5; V gene: TRBV7-2; CDR3 length: 15; clone size: .; CDR3 DNA: TGTGCCAGCAGCTTATCCGTGGACATATCCTACGGGCAGTACTTC; CDR3 protein: CASSLSVDISYGQYF
D gene: TRBD1; J gene: TRBJ1-4; V gene: TRBV6-5; CDR3 length: 13; clone size: .; CDR3 DNA: TGTGCCACCTCGGGACAGCCTAATGAAAAACTGTTTTTT; CDR3 protein: CATSGQPNEKLFF
D gene: TRBD2; J gene: TRBJ2-3; V gene: TRBV20-1; CDR3 length: 17; clone size: .; CDR3 DNA: TGCAGTGCCATATGGTGGCTAGCGGGGGAAAACACAGATACGCAGTATTTT; CDR3 protein: CSAIWWLAGENTDTQYF
D gene: .; J gene: TRBJ1-1; V gene: TRBV20-1; CDR3 length: 15; clone size: .; CDR3 DNA: TGCAGCGCCATAACTATCCACAGGATAAGCGGTGAAGCTTTCTTT; CDR3 protein: CSAITIHRISGEAFF
D gene: .; J gene: TRBJ2-7; V gene: TRBV12-3/TRBV12-4; CDR3 length: 14; clone size: .; CDR3 DNA: TGTGCCAGCAACCCAAACCCCTTCTACAATGAGCAGTACTTC; CDR3 protein: CASNPNPFYNEQYF
D gene: .; J gene: TRBJ2-7; V gene: TRBV6-2/TRBV6-3; CDR3 length: 12; clone size: .; CDR3 DNA: TGTGCCAGCAGTTCCCTCCCGCCAGAGCAGTACTTC; CDR3 protein: CASSSLPPEQYF
D gene: .; J gene: TRBJ1-4; V gene: TRBV5-1; CDR3 length: 14; clone size: .; CDR3 DNA: TGCGCCAGCAGCTCCGGGACCTCAGAGGAAAAACTGTTTTTT; CDR3 protein: CASSSGTSEEKLFF
D gene: TRBD2; J gene: TRBJ2-5; V gene: TRBV7-2; CDR3 length: 14; clone size: few; CDR3 DNA: TGTGCCAGCAGCCCCATCGGGGGAGGGGAGACCCAGTACTTC; CDR3 protein: CASSPIGGGETQYF
D gene: .; J gene: TRBJ2-2; V gene: TRBV2; CDR3 length: 15; clone size: few; CDR3 DNA: TGTGCCAGCAGTTCCGGGACACTATACACCGGGGAGCTGTTTTTT; CDR3 protein: CASSSGTLYTGELFF
D gene: TRBD2; J gene: TRBJ2-1; V gene: TRBV7-2; CDR3 length: 16; clone size: .; CDR3 DNA: TGTGCCAGCAGCTTAGATGGCGGGGGGGCGGAGAATGAGCAGTTCTTC; CDR3 protein: CASSLDGGGAENEQFF
D gene: TRBD1; J gene: TRBJ1-1; V gene: TRBV29-1; CDR3 length: 16; clone size: few; CDR3 DNA: TGCAGCGTTGAGGGCCGCCGGGACAGGGGGGGAACTGAAGCTTTCTTT; CDR3 protein: CSVEGRRDRGGTEAFF
D gene: TRBD1; J gene: TRBJ2-5; V gene: TRBV12-3/TRBV12-4; CDR3 length: 14; clone size: .; CDR3 DNA: TGTGCCAGCAGAGAAACAGGGGACGGACAGACCCAGTACTTC; CDR3 protein: CASRETGDGQTQYF
D gene: TRBD1; J gene: TRBJ1-5; V gene: TRBV29-1; CDR3 length: 14; clone size: .; CDR3 DNA: TGCAGCGTTTCGACAGGGGGCAGGAGGCAGCCCCAGCATTTT; CDR3 protein: CSVSTGGRRQPQHF
D gene: .; J gene: TRBJ2-6; V gene: TRBV6-6; CDR3 length: 16; clone size: many; CDR3 DNA: TGTGCCAGCCGTCCGGTCCGGAGCTCTGGGGCCAACGTCCTGACTTTC; CDR3 protein: CASRPVRSSGANVLTF
D gene: TRBD1; J gene: TRBJ1-4; V gene: TRBV5-1; CDR3 length: 18; clone size: .; CDR3 DNA: TGCGCCAGCAGCCTTTGGACAGGGCGAGCCTCCCTTAATGAAAAACTGTTTTTT; CDR3 protein: CASSLWTGRASLNEKLFF
D gene: TRBD2; J gene: TRBJ2-1; V gene: TRBV5-1; CDR3 length: 14; clone size: .; CDR3 DNA: TGCGCCAGCAGCTTGGGGACTAGCGGGGGAGAGCAGTTCTTC; CDR3 protein: CASSLGTSGGEQFF
D gene: .; J gene: TRBJ2-7; V gene: TRBV4-1; CDR3 length: 14; clone size: .; CDR3 DNA: TGCGCCAGCAGCCTTCGGGACTCCATATACGAGCAGTACTTC; CDR3 protein: CASSLRDSIYEQYF
D gene: .; J gene: TRBJ2-6; V gene: TRBV11-1; CDR3 length: 17; clone size: .; CDR3 DNA: TGTGCCAGCAGCTTAGAGGAGGGGGCGGCGGGGGCCAACGTCCTGACTTTC; CDR3 protein: CASSLEEGAAGANVLTF
D gene: .; J gene: TRBJ2-5; V gene: TRBV7-7; CDR3 length: 17; clone size: once; CDR3 DNA: TGTGCCAGCAGCTTATCTGGGGGGTTCGGGAACCAAGAGACCCAGTACTTC; CDR3 protein: CASSLSGGFGNQETQYF
D gene: .; J gene: TRBJ2-4; V gene: TRBV12-3/TRBV12-4; CDR3 length: 12; clone size: .; CDR3 DNA: TGTGCCAGCAGTCCGACTGGCGAGGGGCAGTACTTC; CDR3 protein: CASSPTGEGQYF
D gene: .; J gene: TRBJ2-1; V gene: TRBV7-9; CDR3 length: 12; clone size: few; CDR3 DNA: TGTGCCAGCAGCCTTACCCCACCGACCCAGTTCTTC; CDR3 protein: CASSLTPPTQFF
D gene: .; J gene: TRBJ1-1; V gene: TRBV20-1; CDR3 length: 14; clone size: .; CDR3 DNA: TGCAGTGCTATAACTGGGGCTCAAAACACTGAAGCTTTCTTT; CDR3 protein: CSAITGAQNTEAFF
D gene: .; J gene: TRBJ2-2; V gene: TRBV5-1; CDR3 length: 15; clone size: .; CDR3 DNA: TGCGCCAGCAGCTTACTATATGTGAACACCGGGGAGCTGTTGTTT; CDR3 protein: CASSLLYVNTGELLF
D gene: .; J gene: TRBJ1-2; V gene: TRBV7-9; CDR3 length: 14; clone size: few; CDR3 DNA: TGTGCCAGCAGCCAACAAGACACTCCTTATGGCTACACCTTC; CDR3 protein: CASSQQDTPYGYTF
D gene: .; J gene: TRBJ2-1; V gene: TRBV5-5; CDR3 length: 15; clone size: .; CDR3 DNA: TGTGCCAGCAGCTTGTCGGGGCGAGGAGGGTCGAAGCAGTTCTTC; CDR3 protein: CASSLSGRGGSKQFF
D gene: TRBD1; J gene: TRBJ1-5; V gene: TRBV12-3/TRBV12-4; CDR3 length: 13; clone size: .; CDR3 DNA: TGTGCCAGCAGTCCTCTCAGGGGGGAGCCCCAGCATTTT; CDR3 protein: CASSPLRGEPQHF
D gene: .; J gene: TRBJ1-6; V gene: TRBV7-2; CDR3 length: 15; clone size: .; CDR3 DNA: TGTGCCAGCAGCCTCCAGGACAGATATAATTCACCCCTCCACTTT; CDR3 protein: CASSLQDRYNSPLHF
D gene: TRBD1; J gene: TRBJ2-7; V gene: TRBV18; CDR3 length: 14; clone size: .; CDR3 DNA: TGTGCCAGCTCACCCAAACAGGGGTCCTACGAGCAGTACTTC; CDR3 protein: CASSPKQGSYEQYF
D gene: .; J gene: TRBJ1-4; V gene: TRBV12-3/TRBV12-4; CDR3 length: 13; clone size: .; CDR3 DNA: TGTGCCAGCAGTTGGGGGCAGAATGAAAAACTGTTTTTT; CDR3 protein: CASSWGQNEKLFF
D gene: TRBD1; J gene: TRBJ1-1; V gene: TRBV20-1; CDR3 length: 15; clone size: .; CDR3 DNA: TGCAGTGCTAGACCGTCTGGACAGGCTGGTTCTGAAGCTTTCTTT; CDR3 protein: CSARPSGQAGSEAFF
D gene: .; J gene: TRBJ2-1; V gene: TRBV12-3/TRBV12-4; CDR3 length: 12; clone size: .; CDR3 DNA: TGTGCCAGCAGCCCCGACCCCAGCGAGCAGTTCTTC; CDR3 protein: CASSPDPSEQFF
D gene: .; J gene: TRBJ1-6; V gene: TRBV6-2/TRBV6-3; CDR3 length: 17; clone size: .; CDR3 DNA: TGTGTCAGCAGTTACCCTCGGGGAGCGTCCTATAATTCACCCCTCCACTTT; CDR3 protein: CVSSYPRGASYNSPLHF
D gene: .; J gene: TRBJ1-6; V gene: TRBV9; CDR3 length: 18; clone size: once; CDR3 DNA: TGTGCCGGCAGCGTATCGACTTATAATCCCCTACTTAATTCACCCCTCCACTTT; CDR3 protein: CAGSVSTYNPLLNSPLHF
D gene: .; J gene: TRBJ2-1; V gene: TRBV7-8; CDR3 length: 13; clone size: .; CDR3 DNA: TGTGCCAGCAGGTCGCGGGGAATCTATGAGCAGTTCTTC; CDR3 protein: CASRSRGIYEQFF
D gene: .; J gene: TRBJ2-1; V gene: TRBV7-7; CDR3 length: 15; clone size: few; CDR3 DNA: TGTGCCAGCAGCCTAGCGATAAATTCCTACAATGAGCAGTTCTTC; CDR3 protein: CASSLAINSYNEQFF
D gene: .; J gene: TRBJ2-5; V gene: TRBV10-3; CDR3 length: 15; clone size: .; CDR3 DNA: TGTGCCATCAGTGATCGGTCAGGGGTGGGGGAGACCCAGTACTTC; CDR3 protein: CAISDRSGVGETQYF
D gene: .; J gene: TRBJ1-1; V gene: TRBV12-3/TRBV12-4; CDR3 length: 13; clone size: .; CDR3 DNA: TGTGCCAGCAGTTTAATCGGGGCGGCTGAAGCTTTCTTT; CDR3 protein: CASSLIGAAEAFF
D gene: .; J gene: TRBJ1-5; V gene: TRBV28; CDR3 length: 16; clone size: .; CDR3 DNA: TGTGCCAGCAGCCTGGGACCGCCGAATAGCAATCAGCCCCAGCATTTT; CDR3 protein: CASSLGPPNSNQPQHF
D gene: .; J gene: TRBJ1-5; V gene: TRBV9; CDR3 length: 16; clone size: .; CDR3 DNA: TGTGCCAGCAGCCCTCAGCTTTGGGGGGGTGGGCAGCCCCAGCATTTT; CDR3 protein: CASSPQLWGGGQPQHF
D gene: TRBD1; J gene: TRBJ2-7; V gene: TRBV5-1; CDR3 length: 16; clone size: .; CDR3 DNA: TGCGCCAGCAGCCGTGGAACCCGGGACAGGGGCGACGAGCAGTACTTC; CDR3 protein: CASSRGTRDRGDEQYF
D gene: .; J gene: TRBJ1-6; V gene: TRBV7-6; CDR3 length: 14; clone size: few; CDR3 DNA: TGTGCCAGCAGCACGGGGGACAAGAGTTCACCCCTCCACTTT; CDR3 protein: CASSTGDKSSPLHF
D gene: .; J gene: TRBJ2-3; V gene: TRBV6-1; CDR3 length: 17; clone size: .; CDR3 DNA: TGTGCCAGCAGTAATTGGGTCTTTTGGAAAAGCACAGATACGCAGTATTTT; CDR3 protein: CASSNWVFWKSTDTQYF
D gene: .; J gene: TRBJ2-1; V gene: TRBV7-9; CDR3 length: 15; clone size: .; CDR3 DNA: TGTGCCAGCGAAGGGGGGGAGCCCTCTTACAATGAGCAGTTCTTC; CDR3 protein: CASEGGEPSYNEQFF
D gene: TRBD1; J gene: TRBJ2-2; V gene: TRBV7-2; CDR3 length: 18; clone size: .; CDR3 DNA: TGTGCCAGTTTCTCAAGACAGGGGGCATCTATTAGGGCCGGGGAGCTGTTTTTT; CDR3 protein: CASFSRQGASIRAGELFF
D gene: TRBD1; J gene: TRBJ2-7; V gene: TRBV4-2; CDR3 length: 16; clone size: .; CDR3 DNA: TGTGCCAGCAGCCAGGCGGGTACCGGGACAGGACTCGAGCAGTACTTC; CDR3 protein: CASSQAGTGTGLEQYF
D gene: .; J gene: TRBJ1-6; V gene: TRBV6-5; CDR3 length: 17; clone size: .; CDR3 DNA: TGTGCCAGCAGTTACGGGCTCGGCAGAGACACGGGATCACCCCTCCACTTT; CDR3 protein: CASSYGLGRDTGSPLHF